This paragraph reports one T cell receptor beta chain. Antigen specificity is unknown. The data were obtained in a study of shared clonotypes between healthy human individuals. Study conclusions and caveats: Sequencing of the sorted subsets was shown by rarefaction to be incomplete despite large depth. Across subsets, estimated richness was generally greater for naive than for memory populations.

A split of CD4+ cells into CD45RA+ naive and CD45RA-negative memory subsets was performed. Unmatched junction bases numbered 7, after V lost 3 bases and J lost 6 bases. The length of the CDR3 is 15 residues. Germline CDR1 and CDR2: SGHTA and FQGNSA. Authors' analysis steps: Owing to the provision of junction-only sequences devoid of quality scores by immunoSEQ, filtering differed. Libraries were prepared by immunoSEQ multiplex PCR; TCRdb keeps only in-frame clonotypes and omits some of them. V, J and clone size were drawn from that table, and D and trimming were deduced from the DNA. The sample lists 2 million to 2.5 million clones; approximately 96% were seen once.

The clonotype originates from a man between 18 and 35 years old in good health. The source material was naive CD4+ T cells sorted from blood. As to subset: CD45RA+ positively selected. The chain combines TRBV7-2 with TRBJ2-7; 11 bases map to TRBD2. In nucleotides, the CDR3 is TGTGCCAGCAGCTTGGTAGCGGGGGGGACCCCCGAGCAGTACTTC. Its protein product is CASSLVAGGTPEQYF.